The 12 T cell receptor beta chains presented below share a single source sample, sequenced in a study of blood T cells in healthy people across ages. A second PCR, run for about 7 to 11 cycles, used a sample-barcoded 5' primer plus a J-beta primer mix. In TCRdb, the 5' RACE reads were re-called with MiXCR into one record per CDR3 protein. Among around 800,000 distinct CDR3 sequences listed, 50% to 65% were seen once. Sequencing was done on a sample of blood. The receptors were sampled from an elderly man in good health.

The chain is built from TRBV28 and TRBJ2-5; 9 nucleotides align to TRBD1. CDR1 MDHEN and CDR2 SYDVKM come from the germline V gene. The V gene end was trimmed by 11 bases and the J gene end by 4 bases; junction bases not matched to a gene: 14. CDR3 length equals 15 residues. CDR3 loop: CAHKGYDRGSETQYF. The CDR3 DNA follows: TGTGCCCATAAGGGGTACGACAGGGGGTCAGAGACCCAGTACTTC. The full variable domain, rest sourced from reference TRBV28 and TRBJ2-5, is DVKVTQSSRYLVKRTGEKVFLECVQDMDHENMFWYRQDPGLGLRLIYFSYDVKMKEKGDIPEGYSVSREKKERFSLILESASTNQTSMYLCAHKGYDRGSETQYFGPGTRLLVL.

CDR3 sequence reads: CATSDFGGRSYNEQFF. The CDR3 nucleotides are TGTGCCACCAGTGATTTCGGGGGCCGGTCCTACAATGAGCAGTTCTTC. This chain uses TRBV24-1 with TRBJ2-1; D could derive from TRBD1 or TRBD2 (6 bases each). The V gene's germline CDR1 is KGHDR and CDR2 SFDVKD. V was clipped by 1 base and J by 1 base, with 10 bases between them. The CDR3 has 16 amino acids.

The chain employs TRBV10-3 and TRBJ2-6; the D gene is possibly TRBD2 (5 bases). Trimming took 5 bases from V and 2 from J, leaving 7 bases between them. The CDR3 is 14 amino acids. Germline values: CDR1 ENHRY, CDR2 SYGVKD. DNA for the CDR3: TGTGCCATCAGTTCGGGAACTGGGGCCAACGTCCTGACTTTC. As protein: CAISSGTGANVLTF.

This clonotype was counted ten times or more. The chain carries TRBV3-1 and TRBJ2-5; TRBD2 aligns across 13 bases. The germline gives CDR1 LGHDT, CDR2 YNNKEL (reference sequence). Germline trimming cut 1 base from V and 0 bases from J; bases unmatched to any gene: 5. The CDR3 covers 18 residues. The CDR3 spells CASSQGTSGRANQETQYF. In DNA form, the CDR3 reads TGTGCCAGCAGCCAAGGTACTAGCGGGAGGGCCAACCAAGAGACCCAGTACTTC.

In nucleotides, the CDR3 is TGTGCCAGCCTCAGGGATTTGAACACTGAAGCTTTCTTT. It encodes CASLRDLNTEAFF. V is TRBV2 and J is TRBJ1-1; tentative D call: TRBD1 (5 bases). Trimming took off 8 bases at V and 0 bases at J, with 10 bases between the two ends. This CDR3 is built from 13 residues. Germline CDR1 is SNHLY and CDR2 is FYNNEI.

This clonotype was found once. This sequence joins TRBV14 and TRBJ2-7; D not certain. Germline lookup yields CDR1 SGHDN and CDR2 FVKESK. The CDR3 totals 14 residues. Trimming shortened V by 1 base and J by 0 bases, and 7 bases separated the two germline ends. The CDR3 nucleotides read TGTGCCAGCAGCCAAGCGGGTTACTCCTACGAGCAGTACTTC. It is translated as CASSQAGYSYEQYF.

The chain has TRBV20-1 and TRBJ2-1; possibly TRBD1 or TRBD2 for D (5 bases each). Germline CDR1 DFQATT, CDR2 SNEGSKA (reference sequence). The CDR3 sequence is 14 residues long. V lost 6 bases, J lost 5 bases, and 17 bases lay in between. The CDR3: CSATRDAGHNEQFF. The CDR3 DNA is TGCAGTGCCACCCGGGACGCCGGCCACAATGAGCAGTTCTTC.

This clonotype has more than one count but fewer than ten. The chain has TRBV24-1 and TRBJ2-3; TRBD2 agrees at 8 bases. The CDR3 sequence is 14 residues long. The germline CDR1 and CDR2 sequences are KGHDR and SFDVKD. V trimming: 5 bases; J trimming: 3 bases; junction bases outside the gene matches: 3. This chain's CDR3 is CATSVAGGTDTQYF. The CDR3 DNA is TGTGCCACCAGTGTGGCGGGAGGAACAGATACGCAGTATTTT.

On this clonotype itself: Germline is not matched at one junction end, which may reflect a read error. This sequence joins TRBV10-3 and TRBJ1-5; weak D call: TRBD1 (5 bases). The CDR3 loop spans 14 amino acids. Germline CDR1 and CDR2: ENHRY and SYGVKD. CDR3 sequence (DNA): TGTGCCACCAGTGACAGCAATAGCAATCAGCCCCAGCATTTT. This sequence encodes CATSDSNSNQPQHF.

A note on this clonotype: A single base separates this from a much larger clone, so it may be a read error. The chain is built from TRBV6-2 or TRBV6-3 and TRBJ1-2, with D unclear. Trimming left V 6 bases short and J 8 bases short, with 13 bases between. This CDR3 comprises 12 residues. Germline CDR1 MNHEY, CDR2 SVGEGT. The CDR3 sequence is CASRYESRGYTF. The CDR3 nucleotides are TGTGCCAGCAGGTACGAGTCCCGGGGCTACACCTTC.

J is TRBJ1-5 and V is TRBV9, with TRBD1 as a possible D gene (6 bases). Germline CDR1 SGDLS, CDR2 YYNGEE. The CDR3 consists of 13 residues. V dropped 4 bases and J dropped 6 bases, with 11 bases sitting between them. CDR3 in amino acids: CASSLGGVQPQHF. CDR3 nucleotides: TGTGCCAGCAGCCTAGGGGGGGTTCAGCCCCAGCATTTT.

The chain employs TRBV6-1 and TRBJ2-7, with D maybe TRBD2 (5 bases). Trimming took off 10 bases at V and 4 bases at J, with 17 bases between the two ends. The CDR3 consists of 13 residues. CDR1 and CDR2 from the germline V gene are MNHNS and SASEGT. As DNA, the CDR3 is TGTGCCATCCTACCTAGGACGGGGTACGAGCAGTACTTC. Protein product: CAILPRTGYEQYF.